This T cell receptor (beta chain) was captured in a study of T cells in Graves' hyperthyroidism and ophthalmopathy. Study results and caveats: In validation, the model predicted ophthalmopathy. These predictions came a median about 6.8 months before onset. Clonotypes that were expanded in thyroid above 0.001 mostly appeared in blood too.

Using RNA transcripts as the source, TCR beta CDR3 regions were amplified. The TCR CDR3 was amplified in a first-round RT-PCR using the HTBI primer set. TCRdb processed the multiplex PCR reads anew with MiXCR; each CDR3 protein has one entry. The data show approximately 400,000 distinct CDR3 sequences, more than 15% seen once. There are many counts of this clonotype. What it recognizes is unknown. The CDR3 extends over 16 amino acids. Losses at the gene ends were 5 bases for V and 5 bases for J; bases not matched to a gene: 7. CDR1 and CDR2 from the germline V gene are ENHRY and SYGVKD. The chain combines TRBV10-3 with TRBJ2-1, with TRBD1 matching 12 bases. This TCR came from a woman aged 18 to 35 with Graves' hyperthyroidism. Material for sequencing was blood. The CDR3 coding sequence is TGTGCCATCAGTACCGGGACAGGGGGCGCCAACAATGAGCAGTTCTTC. It codes for CAISTGTGGANNEQFF.